This T cell receptor beta chain was observed in a study of cytomegalovirus exposure and HLA in healthy donors (TCRdb year 2017). Concerning the study at large: An earlier analysis of about 560 of the donors reported approximately 280 Gb of sequence data and approximately 120 million unique TCR beta sequences obtained from around 190 million T cells. An early release that covered about 640 HLA-typed donors contained about 290 gigabases of sequencing data and 80 million or so unique TCR sequences. Among the roughly 400 genotyped donors, approximately 81% belonged to the genetic ancestry cluster associated with self-reported Caucasian donors. The study aimed to test whether signatures of past pathogen exposure could be identified by cataloging public T cell receptors. The study used immunosequencing to profile the T cell repertoires of 600 to 850 subjects and linked those repertoires to cytomegalovirus serostatus. Besides the first cohort of roughly 660 subjects, a separate validation cohort made up of roughly 120 different subjects was used. To predict cytomegalovirus infection status, the study combined high-throughput TCR immunosequencing, statistical association of individual TCRs with disease status, and machine learning. A later analysis re-examined previously published TCR beta repertoires from 600 to 700 donors and added high-resolution HLA genotyping to investigate patterns of TCR occurrence. In the later analysis, no new phenotypic data were used to find candidate immune exposures; instead, reliance was placed on TCR beta sequences and their occurrence across donors. In an earlier analysis of roughly 600 of the donors, high-throughput TCR beta sequencing was used to judge whether each TCR beta V gene segment behaved as functional or pseudogenic. Alongside the repertoire data, information on donor age, sex, ethnicity and CMV serostatus was compiled. Genome-wide SNP genotypes for about 55% of the roughly 670 donors were used in a later genetic analysis, which treated that subset as a discovery cohort. All discovery cohort repertoires had been generated using a single sequencing platform. HLA typing included class I and class II loci at four-digit resolution. The number of typed donors differed by locus: roughly 629-630 for A, B, C, DRB1 and DQB1; 500 to 550 for DQA1; some 590 for DPA1; and some 470 for DPB1. Several DR-DQ haplotypes were treated as single units for association and clustering because of strong linkage in the cohort. Among under 450 genotyped donors of the cohort, an average of roughly 240,000 unique TCR beta nucleotide sequences were sequenced per donor, around 20% of them non-productive. Beyond this particular receptor, the publication reports: The presence/absence analyses assumed that sequencing depth was roughly uniform across donors, and that assumption may not be true. In a later genetic analysis, fewer N-insertions in productive TCRs were reported among donors in an Asian-associated ancestry cluster than the 666-donor mean. Specific HLA alleles were associated with about 17,000 TCR beta sequences at a false discovery rate of 0.05 in a later analysis. In vitro tests confirmed that three of the cytomegalovirus-associated TCR beta chains recognize cytomegalovirus antigens. A later analysis found that most CMV-associated TCR beta chains appeared HLA-restricted, with HLA associations seemingly driven largely by CMV exposure. An association between a missense DCLRE1C variant and V-gene and J-gene trimming of TCR beta chains was found in a later genetic analysis and replicated in an independent cohort. Strong co-occurrence of HLA alleles, especially DR and DQ, made assigning TCR associations to individual alleles difficult. Because HLA typing was unavailable for some donors at each locus, only the typed subset was used in association tests. Most TCR sequences were seen in very few donors, while some public TCRs were found in many individuals. Immune exposure information for the cohort was limited to CMV serostatus. In both the original and validation cohorts, the classifier was reported to diagnose cytomegalovirus status with high specificity and sensitivity. A later analysis found that HLA-associated TCR beta chains were more clonally expanded and had lower generation probabilities than equally common non-associated chains. Because counts were too low, about 18 rarely observed V segments, including chromosome 9 orphons, were left out of the earlier analysis of 500 to 650 of the donors. Linkage disequilibrium might explain the correlated functional status among segregating V segments, but an unknown experimental factor could not be ruled out. According to a later analysis, parvovirus B19, influenza, CMV and Epstein-Barr virus appeared linked to several top co-occurrence clusters. Some IMGT-functional V segments, including TRBV6-2 and TRBV6-3, could not be told apart with the 87-base-pair reads, so those segments were excluded. In this cohort, only TCR beta chains were sequenced, and detectable features were limited by the absence of alpha or paired-chain data. Broadly in line with IMGT annotations, most TCR beta V segments showed up in productive rearrangements about 87% or about 30% of the time in an earlier analysis of 587 of the donors. In a later analysis, the rate of TCR association differed among HLA loci, with DRB1 alleles having the most associated TCRs and HLA-C alleles having the fewest. The study gave a list of some 150 TCR beta chains associated with cytomegalovirus. The sequencing pipeline was judged likely to have produced a cluster of highly shared sequence variants as a technical artifact. According to the authors, the approach could potentially be generalized to other disease states and immunological phenotypes. A further reported finding was that TCR beta sequences accurately predicted the HLA-A and HLA-B alleles for most subjects in the first cohort.

The cohort consisted of hundreds of healthy bone marrow donors. Cohort members were all nominally healthy when sampled, although unrecorded immune exposures were likely present. The donor tested CMV seronegative and was one of the 352 seronegative cohort members. Every donor gave a peripheral blood sample, and the peripheral blood mononuclear cells from that sample were used for TCR beta sequencing. Genomic DNA was extracted from the blood cell samples with the Qiagen DNeasy Blood Extraction Kit. Worth noting for this clone: Its antigen is not yet known. No base qualities exist here, and no much larger clone lies one base off it.

To prepare the library, the immunoSEQ multiplex PCR assay was applied. For the multiplex PCR, a mixture combining 60 forward primers for TCR Vbeta segments and 13 reverse primers for TCR Jbeta segments was used. Amplification of the CDR3 region of rearranged TCR beta genes was performed with a multiplex PCR assay on genomic DNA. On the Illumina HiSeq System, the amplified TCR beta libraries were sequenced as 87-base-pair reads. In the original analysis: In a later analysis, 77 million or so unique TCR beta chains were counted across the roughly 610 repertoires, and approximately 11 million of these chains were shared by at least two donors. To remove PCR and sequencing errors, raw reads were error-corrected and collapsed into unique sequences using a nearest-neighbor algorithm that merged closely related sequences. Alignment of CDR3 sequences to IMGT reference sequences was used to assign V, D and J gene segments. For a sequence to be retained, at least a six-nucleotide match to both a V gene segment and a J gene segment was required. A rearrangement was called productive if the CDR3 had no stop codons and remained in frame with V and J, and every other rearrangement was called non-productive. Following IMGT convention, CDR3 was defined as the stretch from the second conserved V-encoded cysteine up to the conserved J-encoded phenylalanine. The earlier analysis of some 580 of the donors excluded any sequence lacking an unambiguous match to a single V gene segment. An earlier analysis of some 610 of the donors called V segments functional above 56.7% productive rearrangements and segregating when the between-donor standard deviation exceeded 5%. A statistical classification framework was developed to diagnose cytomegalovirus status using the catalog of TCR beta chain sequences. A later analysis assigned V and J genes by comparing TCR nucleotide sequences with IMGT/GENE-DB human TR gene sequences. A later analysis assigned CDR3 sequences and most-parsimonious VDJ recombination scenarios with the TCRdist pipeline. A later analysis defined each TCR beta chain by its CDR3 amino acid sequence plus V-gene family, and excluded reads lacking a unique V-gene family. In a later analysis, 500 to 650 highly shared, low-generation-probability nucleotide sequences were removed to address suspected cross-contamination and a sequencing artifact. In a later analysis, a clonal expansion index was calculated for each public chain from normalized within-repertoire ranks of inferred template counts. A later analysis computed generation probabilities with a VDJ recombination model fitted to out-of-frame rearrangements, and checked the results against IGoR. A later analysis scored TCR-TCR, TCR-HLA and TCR-CMV co-occurrence with hypergeometric tests, applying a repertoire-size bias correction to TCR pairs. To estimate false discovery rates, a later analysis permuted the HLA or CMV assignments 20 times. In a later analysis, co-occurring TCRs were grouped using DBSCAN, with TCRdist sequence similarity added in when clustering inside HLA-allele-positive subsets. Repertoires with fewer than 30,000 or more than 120,000 public chains were left out of co-occurrence clustering, as were a few repertoires with anomalous nucleotide sharing. TCRdb retrieved this table from immuneACCESS and kept in-frame rearrangements only. Not all clones are present; in checked studies, unresolved V genes account for under half, and no reason is known for the remainder. Clone size and V and J calls were adopted from that table, with D and trimming inferred from the DNA. In this sample the table shows fewer than 110,000 clones, over 75% of which occur a single time. The ten largest clones add up to 2% to 2.5% of the sample.

The germline V gene sets CDR1 to SGHTA and CDR2 to FQGNSA. The cysteine opens and the phenylalanine closes a CDR3 of 19 amino acids. Only the CDR3 part of the read is kept: 57 bases, read in frame from the first base. Here V drops 5 bases and J drops 2 bases, and the junction holds 18 bases not matched to any gene. The chain was built from TRBV7-2 and TRBJ2-3; 8 nucleotides in the junction match TRBD2. The sequenced sample consisted of PBMCs. The sequence was collected from a man in his thirties or forties in good health and CMV-seronegative. The DNA sequence is TGTGCCAGCAGCCTCTGGGACGGGGGGGCCTGGGATGACACAGATACGCAGTATTTT. Translated, it gives CASSLWDGGAWDDTDTQYF.